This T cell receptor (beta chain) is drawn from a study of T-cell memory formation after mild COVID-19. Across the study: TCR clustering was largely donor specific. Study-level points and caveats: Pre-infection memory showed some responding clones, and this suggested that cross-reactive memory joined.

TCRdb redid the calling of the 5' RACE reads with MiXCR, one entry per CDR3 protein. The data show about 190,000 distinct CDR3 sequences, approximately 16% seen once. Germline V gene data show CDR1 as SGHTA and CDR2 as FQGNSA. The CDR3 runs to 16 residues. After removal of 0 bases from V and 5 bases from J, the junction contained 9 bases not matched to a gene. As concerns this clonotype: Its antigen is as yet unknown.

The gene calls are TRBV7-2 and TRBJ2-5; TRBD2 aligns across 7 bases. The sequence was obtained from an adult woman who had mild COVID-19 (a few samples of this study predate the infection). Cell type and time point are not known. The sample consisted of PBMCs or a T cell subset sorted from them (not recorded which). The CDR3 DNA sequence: TGTGCCAGCAGCTTAGCCGCTAGCGGAGGCCGGGAGACCCAGTACTTC. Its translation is CASSLAASGGRETQYF.